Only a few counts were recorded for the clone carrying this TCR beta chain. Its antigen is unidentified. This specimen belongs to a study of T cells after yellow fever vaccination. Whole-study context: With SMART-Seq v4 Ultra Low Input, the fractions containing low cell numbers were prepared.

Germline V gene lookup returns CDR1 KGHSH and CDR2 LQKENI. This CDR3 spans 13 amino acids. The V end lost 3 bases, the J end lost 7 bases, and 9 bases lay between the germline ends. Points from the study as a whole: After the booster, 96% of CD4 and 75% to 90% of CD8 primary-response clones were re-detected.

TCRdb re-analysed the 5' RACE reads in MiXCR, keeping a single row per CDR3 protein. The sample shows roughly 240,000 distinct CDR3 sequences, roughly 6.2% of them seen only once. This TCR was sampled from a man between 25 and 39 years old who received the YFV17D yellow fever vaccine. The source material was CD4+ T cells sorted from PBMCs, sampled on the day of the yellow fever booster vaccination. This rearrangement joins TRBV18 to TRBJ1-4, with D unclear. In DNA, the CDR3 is TGTGCCAGCTCACCGCTAACAGCTGAAAAACTGTTTTTT. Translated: CASSPLTAEKLFF.